These T cell receptor beta chains were read from a single sample in a study of CD8 T cells in Susac syndrome. TCRdb processed the immunoSEQ multiplex PCR reads anew with MiXCR; each CDR3 protein has one entry. The sample has approximately 280,000 distinct CDR3 sequences, 85% seen once; the top ten hold approximately 0.11%. The sequenced sample consisted of CD8+ T cells from PBMCs. These receptors were collected from a human donor with multiple sclerosis. Each CDR3 is given with its conserved first and last residue. The D gene is left open where the match is weak. Some rows have no size entry. The others give once, few or many, or a class for an expanded clone.

J gene	clone size	V gene	D gene	CDR3 protein	CDR3 DNA
TRBJ2-2	.	TRBV2	TRBD1	CASNTRIDRGNTGELFF	TGTGCCAGCAACACTCGCATAGACAGGGGAAACACCGGGGAGCTGTTTTTT
TRBJ2-1	.	TRBV27	.	CASRHSAGTYNEQFF	TGTGCCAGCAGACACTCCGCGGGAACCTACAATGAGCAGTTCTTC
TRBJ2-1	.	TRBV2	TRBD2	CASSEGGITGGWHNEQFF	TGTGCCAGCAGTGAAGGAGGGATTACGGGAGGGTGGCACAATGAGCAGTTCTTC
TRBJ1-2	once	TRBV12-5	.	CASGFPGARYGYTF	TGTGCTAGTGGTTTTCCAGGGGCACGCTATGGCTACACCTTC
TRBJ1-2	.	TRBV29-1	.	CSVEGYQGYYGYTF	TGCAGCGTTGAAGGGTACCAGGGGTACTATGGCTACACCTTC
TRBJ2-3	few	TRBV7-3	.	CASSLSGPSTDTQYF	TGTGCCAGCAGCTTATCGGGCCCTAGCACAGATACGCAGTATTTT
TRBJ2-3	few	TRBV12-3/TRBV12-4	TRBD2	CASSPDLAGWITDTQYF	TGTGCCAGCAGCCCCGATTTAGCGGGATGGATTACAGATACGCAGTATTTT
TRBJ2-1	.	TRBV27	.	CASRATRDKEQFF	TGTGCCAGTAGGGCAACTAGGGACAAGGAGCAGTTCTTC
TRBJ2-2	.	TRBV24-1	.	CATRPGTSNTGELFF	TGTGCCACCAGACCCGGGACATCGAACACCGGGGAGCTGTTTTTT
TRBJ2-1	.	TRBV6-2/TRBV6-3	.	CASSYSETIYNEQFF	TGTGCCAGCAGTTACTCGGAGACAATCTACAATGAGCAGTTCTTC
TRBJ2-3	.	TRBV27	.	CASTPLYSTDTQYF	TGTGCCAGCACCCCCCTGTATAGCACAGATACGCAGTATTTT
TRBJ2-1	.	TRBV7-3	TRBD2	CASSLRVGGPWNEQFF	TGTGCCAGCAGCTTACGCGTGGGAGGGCCGTGGAATGAGCAGTTCTTC
TRBJ2-4	.	TRBV12-3/TRBV12-4	.	CASSPPGRKNIQYF	TGTGCCAGCAGTCCTCCGGGACGGAAAAACATTCAGTACTTC
TRBJ2-2	.	TRBV30	.	CAWTGNTGELFF	TGTGCCTGGACTGGAAACACCGGGGAGCTGTTTTTT
TRBJ1-2	.	TRBV30	TRBD1	CASVKRQGVVSGYTF	TGTGCCTCAGTAAAAAGACAGGGGGTTGTGTCTGGCTACACCTTC
TRBJ2-7	.	TRBV5-1	.	CASSWAEEARQYF	TGCGCCAGCAGCTGGGCTGAAGAGGCGCGGCAGTACTTC
TRBJ1-1	.	TRBV7-9	TRBD1	CASNSDRAPAEAFF	TGTGCCAGCAACTCCGACAGGGCCCCCGCTGAAGCTTTCTTT
TRBJ2-5	.	TRBV6-2/TRBV6-3	.	CASSGPRTQYF	TGTGCCAGCTCAGGCCCCAGGACCCAGTACTTC
TRBJ2-2	once	TRBV6-5	.	CASSYGRAPGELFF	TGTGCCAGCAGTTACGGCAGGGCCCCCGGGGAGCTGTTTTTT
TRBJ1-1	.	TRBV5-5	.	CASSSDLNTEAFF	TGTGCCAGCAGCTCTGACTTAAACACTGAAGCTTTCTTT
TRBJ2-7	.	TRBV3-1	.	CASSQDRQTYEQYF	TGTGCCAGCAGCCAAGATAGGCAGACCTACGAGCAGTACTTC
TRBJ2-1	.	TRBV28	TRBD2	CASSLPAGGYNEQFF	TGTGCCAGCAGTTTGCCAGCGGGAGGTTACAATGAGCAGTTCTTC
TRBJ2-7	.	TRBV6-1	.	CASSETRYEQYF	TGTGCCAGCAGTGAGACCCGGTACGAGCAGTACTTC
TRBJ2-7	.	TRBV6-2/TRBV6-3	.	CASSYSIHAPGTYEQYF	TGTGCCAGCAGTTACTCGATTCACGCACCCGGGACCTACGAGCAGTACTTC
TRBJ2-2	.	TRBV29-1	.	CSAIDPNTGELFF	TGCAGCGCCATTGACCCCAACACCGGGGAGCTGTTTTTT
TRBJ1-1	.	TRBV20-1	.	CSASFAPDTEAFF	TGCAGTGCTAGTTTTGCTCCGGACACTGAAGCTTTCTTT
TRBJ2-1	.	TRBV9	.	CASSSSGTPGDEQFF	TGTGCCAGCAGCTCTTCCGGGACCCCCGGGGATGAGCAGTTCTTC
TRBJ2-7	.	TRBV12-3/TRBV12-4	TRBD1	CASSPRDRASYEQYF	TGTGCCAGCTCCCCAAGGGACAGGGCCTCCTACGAGCAGTACTTC
TRBJ2-4	.	TRBV6-4	.	CASSGGLYQYF	TGTGCCAGCAGTGGGGGGCTTTATCAGTACTTC
TRBJ1-1	.	TRBV12-3/TRBV12-4	.	CASSYRIVNTEAFF	TGTGCCAGCAGTTATCGGATAGTGAACACTGAAGCTTTCTTT
TRBJ1-4	.	TRBV20-1	.	CSATRPWGRSDEKLFF	TGCAGTGCGACCCGCCCCTGGGGACGTTCGGATGAAAAACTGTTTTTT
TRBJ2-7	.	TRBV29-1	TRBD1	CSVDGQGSFGQYF	TGCAGCGTTGACGGACAGGGATCTTTCGGGCAGTACTTC
TRBJ1-2	.	TRBV11-2	TRBD1	CASSPRGDRATYGYTF	TGTGCCAGCAGCCCGAGGGGGGACAGGGCTACCTATGGCTACACCTTC
TRBJ2-7	.	TRBV20-1	TRBD2	CSARGGLAGASSYEQYF	TGCAGTGCTAGAGGTGGACTAGCGGGAGCGAGCTCCTACGAGCAGTACTTC
TRBJ2-7	.	TRBV5-4	TRBD2	CASSPGLVNYEQYF	TGTGCCAGCAGCCCAGGACTAGTGAACTACGAGCAGTACTTC
TRBJ1-1	few	TRBV7-9	.	CASSRRPEVQMNTEAFF	TGTGCCAGCAGCAGAAGACCGGAAGTACAAATGAACACTGAAGCTTTCTTT
TRBJ2-7	.	TRBV25-1	.	CASSELVGSEASYEQYF	TGTGCCAGCAGTGAATTGGTAGGGTCTGAAGCCTCCTACGAGCAGTACTTC
TRBJ2-7	.	TRBV7-9	TRBD2	CASSRGRVDPYF	TGTGCCAGCAGCCGTGGGAGGGTAGATCCGTACTTC
TRBJ2-7	.	TRBV28	.	CASSFSNPVEQYF	TGTGCCAGCAGTTTTAGCAACCCCGTCGAGCAGTACTTC
TRBJ1-5	.	TRBV5-6	TRBD1	CASSSGQVNQPQHF	TGTGCCAGCAGCTCGGGACAGGTAAATCAGCCCCAGCATTTT
TRBJ2-1	.	TRBV7-6	.	CASSLSRLGAPSTSRYNEQFF	TGTGCCAGCAGCTTATCCCGCTTGGGGGCACCCTCCACGTCGCGTTACAATGAGCAGTTCTTC
TRBJ1-2	.	TRBV7-8	.	CASSPGRTGRLYGYTF	TGTGCCAGCAGCCCTGGGAGGACGGGTCGTCTCTATGGCTACACCTTC